Below, one TCR beta chain is given with its context. What it binds is unknown. The whole isolated RNA underwent reverse transcription, so sequencing captured expressed TCRB transcripts. Using immunoSEQ multiplex PCR, the repertoire was profiled, and TCRdb retains in-frame clones only, with some absent. The table records about 650,000 clones, around an eighth of them present only once. This sample was included in a study of beta chain features in type 1 diabetes. Notes on the study in general: Insertion counts at VDJ junctions were lower in type 1 diabetes patients, who also showed more deletions there. For Type 1 diabetes patients, all four CD4+ subsets carried TCRB CDR3s that were moderately but significantly shorter.

V was shortened by 4 bases and J by 3 bases, with 7 bases between the two germline ends. The CDR3 has 12 residues. The germline gives CDR1 SGHRS, CDR2 YFSETQ. The genes are TRBV5-1 and TRBJ1-2; no clear D. The sequencing sample was made of naive CD4+ T cells from blood. The clonotype was recovered from a man aged 25 to 45 with type 1 diabetes. CDR3 protein: CASSPDDYGYTF. The CDR3 DNA follows: TGCGCCAGCAGCCCCGACGACTATGGCTACACCTTC.